This is a list of T cell receptor beta chains from one sample in a study of cytomegalovirus exposure and HLA in healthy donors. Clones were sequenced by immunoSEQ multiplex PCR, and TCRdb holds only the in-frame ones, with some missing. Counted here are about 120,000 clones, about 80% occurring once; the ten biggest clones make up 3.5% to 4.5%. The material sequenced was PBMCs. The receptors stem from a man aged 25-40 years in good health and CMV-seropositive. The CDR3 runs from the conserved cysteine through the conserved F or W. The D gene is left open where the match is weak. Size values are once, few and many counts, or a class for expanded clones, and some rows have none.

V gene	D gene	J gene	clone size	CDR3 DNA	CDR3 protein
TRBV7-9	TRBD1	TRBJ1-1	-	TGTTCCAGCAGCTTCTTGAGACAGGGGGTGACTGAAGCTTTCTTT	CSSSFLRQGVTEAFF
TRBV5-1	-	TRBJ1-2	-	TGCGCCAGCAGCTTGGGGACAGTTGGCTACACCTTC	CASSLGTVGYTF
TRBV18	TRBD2	TRBJ2-3	once	TGTGCCAGCTCGCCCAGCGGGAGTGGGCACACAGATACGCAGTATTTT	CASSPSGSGHTDTQYF
TRBV11-3	TRBD1	TRBJ2-7	-	TGTGCCAGCAGCTTAGATCTTGGGGGGACAGGGCGTTACGAGCAGTACTTC	CASSLDLGGTGRYEQYF
TRBV5-6	-	TRBJ2-1	-	TGTGCCAGCAGCTTATGGTACAGAGCCTCCTACAATGAGCAGTTCTTC	CASSLWYRASYNEQFF
TRBV19	-	TRBJ1-1	-	TGTGCCAGCGGCACGGAGAACTCCCCTACTGAAGCTTTCTTT	CASGTENSPTEAFF
TRBV28	TRBD1	TRBJ1-2	-	TGTGCCAGCAGAGGACAGGACCCCAACTATGGCTACACCTTC	CASRGQDPNYGYTF
TRBV11-2	TRBD2	TRBJ2-2	-	TGTGCCAGCAGCTTGCGTAGCGGGAGAAGGGAGACCGGGGAGCTGTTTTTT	CASSLRSGRRETGELFF
TRBV9	TRBD2	TRBJ2-7	-	TGTGCCAGCAGCTCTAGCGGATACGAGCAGTACTTC	CASSSSGYEQYF
TRBV30	TRBD2	TRBJ2-1	-	TGTGCCTGGAGTAAGGTTAGCGGGAATAATCGTATGCTCTTC	CAWSKVSGNNRMLF
TRBV30	-	TRBJ2-7	-	TGTGCCTGGAGGAATAGCGGTACCTACGAGCAGTACTTC	CAWRNSGTYEQYF
TRBV4-3	-	TRBJ2-6	-	TGCGCCAGCAGCCAAGGAGCGGGCTCTGGGGCCAACGCCCTGACTTTC	CASSQGAGSGANALTF
TRBV27	-	TRBJ1-2	-	TGTGCCAGCACTCGGGGGACTGGTAACTATGGCTACACCTTC	CASTRGTGNYGYTF
TRBV5-4	TRBD2	TRBJ2-4	-	TGTGCCAGCAGCTTTCGCCTAGCGGGGGTACAGGACATTCAGTACTTC	CASSFRLAGVQDIQYF
TRBV5-4	-	TRBJ1-1	-	TGTGCCAGCAGCTTGGACTCGAGAAACACTGAAGCTTTCTTT	CASSLDSRNTEAFF
TRBV28	-	TRBJ2-5	-	TGTGCCAGCAGTTTAAGTCTCCTTTTGGCGGGTCGGGTGTACTTC	CASSLSLLLAGRVYF
TRBV30	-	TRBJ2-5	few	TGTGCCTGGAGTTTAACGGGTCGAGAGACCCAGTACTTC	CAWSLTGRETQYF
TRBV4-3	TRBD1	TRBJ2-2	few	TGCGCCAGCAGCCAAGGGACAGGGCCCGGGGAGCTGTTTTTT	CASSQGTGPGELFF
TRBV7-9	TRBD2	TRBJ2-1	-	TGTTCCAGCAGCTCTGACGGGACTAGGGATGAGCAGTTCTTC	CSSSSDGTRDEQFF
TRBV5-1	TRBD1	TRBJ2-7	-	TGCGCCAGCAGCTTGGCCGGACAGGGGTCTCTTATCGAGCAGTACTTC	CASSLAGQGSLIEQYF
TRBV23-1	TRBD2	TRBJ2-7	few	TGCGCCACCGAGTCGGGACTAGCGGGACTCACGGGCTACGAGCAGTACTTC	CATESGLAGLTGYEQYF
TRBV4-2	TRBD1	TRBJ2-2	-	TGTGCCAGCAGCCAGTTACCGGGACAGGGGGCGGGCACCGGGGAGCTGTTTTTT	CASSQLPGQGAGTGELFF
TRBV18	-	TRBJ2-6	-	TGTGCCAGCTCATCCGACAGCCCTTACTCTGGGGCCAACGGCCTGACTTTC	CASSSDSPYSGANGLTF
TRBV7-3	TRBD2	TRBJ2-1	-	TGTGCCAGCAGCTTAATAGCGGGAGGCGGAAATGAGCAGTTCTTC	CASSLIAGGGNEQFF
TRBV30	TRBD1	TRBJ1-5	few	TGTGCCTGGAGTCAAGGGACAGCTAGCAATCAGCCCCAGCATTTT	CAWSQGTASNQPQHF
TRBV9	-	TRBJ2-3	few	TGTGCCAGCAGCCTGAAGTGGGATGAAGCGGCAGATACGCAGTATTTT	CASSLKWDEAADTQYF
TRBV2	TRBD2	TRBJ2-3	-	TGTGCCAGCAGTGAAAGTGGGGCGGGGGGGCGGCCGAGCACAGATACGCAGTATTTT	CASSESGAGGRPSTDTQYF
TRBV7-9	-	TRBJ1-1	-	TGTGCCAGCAGCTTCACACTAGTTTCGGGGATTTATACTGAAGCTTTCTTT	CASSFTLVSGIYTEAFF
TRBV7-2	-	TRBJ2-7	-	TGTGCCAGCAGCTTTTCGAGCGCCGCCTACGAGCAGTACTTC	CASSFSSAAYEQYF
TRBV11-1	-	TRBJ2-7	-	TGTGCCAGCAGCGTAGCCCTGGGGAGCGACGAGCAGTACTTC	CASSVALGSDEQYF
TRBV5-1	TRBD1	TRBJ2-6	few	TGCGCCAGCAGCTTGTGGACAGGGGTCGTCTCTGGGGCCAACGGCCTGACTTTC	CASSLWTGVVSGANGLTF
TRBV7-9	TRBD2	TRBJ2-5	-	TGTGCCAGCAGCCCCGTCGGCGGGGGGGCCCGGGAGACCCAGTACTTC	CASSPVGGGARETQYF
TRBV25-1	TRBD1	TRBJ1-6	-	TGTGCCAGCAGTACTTGGACAGGCTATAATTCACCCCTCCACTTT	CASSTWTGYNSPLHF
TRBV11-3	-	TRBJ2-7	-	TGTGCCAGCAGCTTATACGGAGGGAGCGACGAGCAGTACTTC	CASSLYGGSDEQYF
TRBV19	TRBD2	TRBJ2-1	-	TGTGCCAGTAGTATCGAAGCGGGACCTTACAATGAGCAGTTCTTC	CASSIEAGPYNEQFF
TRBV19	-	TRBJ1-1	-	TGTGCCAGTCTTCAGTCTCCCCGGGACACTGAAGCTTTCTTT	CASLQSPRDTEAFF
TRBV4-2	TRBD1	TRBJ2-1	-	TGTGCCAGCAGTCAAGGTGTCGGGACAGATACTTACAATGAGCAGTTCTTC	CASSQGVGTDTYNEQFF
TRBV14	-	TRBJ1-1	-	TGTGCCAGCAGCCAACAAGGGGTCGTGGATGGTGAAGCTTTCTTT	CASSQQGVVDGEAFF
TRBV4-2	TRBD1	TRBJ2-2	-	TGTGCCAGCAGCCCGGGGGACAGGGGTACCGGGGAGCTGTTTTTT	CASSPGDRGTGELFF
TRBV4-1	-	TRBJ2-1	-	TGCGCCAGCAGCCAAGCAAGGAGCGAGTACAATGAGCAGTTCTTC	CASSQARSEYNEQFF
TRBV19	TRBD2	TRBJ2-2	-	TGTGCCAGTAGGGGGTTTTCGGTAGCGGGAGACACCGGGGAGCTGTTTTTT	CASRGFSVAGDTGELFF
TRBV5-4	TRBD2	TRBJ2-2	-	TGTGCCAGCAGCCCGACAGCGGGGGGACTGAACACCGGGGAGCTGTTTTTT	CASSPTAGGLNTGELFF
TRBV6-6	-	TRBJ2-7	-	TGTGCCAGCAGTTACTCGGCGGACTACGAGCAGTACTTC	CASSYSADYEQYF
TRBV18	-	TRBJ1-4	-	TGTGCCAGCTCGCCCTCGGGGGTAGGTGAAAAACTGTTTTTT	CASSPSGVGEKLFF
TRBV11-1	TRBD1	TRBJ2-3	-	TGTGCCAGCAGCAAACAAAGGGGGCTCGATACGCAGTATTTT	CASSKQRGLDTQYF
TRBV9	-	TRBJ1-3	-	TGTGCCAGCAGCGTCGGGGGGGGGCCGGGAAACACCATATATTTT	CASSVGGGPGNTIYF
TRBV11-3	-	TRBJ2-7	-	TGTGCCAGCAGCTGGGGCAGGGCCTCCTACGAGCAGTACTTC	CASSWGRASYEQYF
TRBV5-5	TRBD1	TRBJ2-7	few	TGTGCCAGCACCCCGACAGGGGGCGGTTACGAGCAGTACTTC	CASTPTGGGYEQYF
TRBV18	TRBD1	TRBJ1-1	once	TGTGCCAGCTCACCCCGACGGCAGGGGGTGCGGACGAACACTGAAGCTTTCTTT	CASSPRRQGVRTNTEAFF
TRBV2	TRBD1	TRBJ1-6	-	TGTGCCAGCACTAATATTGGGACAGCCAATTCACCCCTCCACTTT	CASTNIGTANSPLHF
TRBV11-2	TRBD2	TRBJ2-1	once	TGTGCCAGCAGCCTAGCGGGAGGGTCCTACAATGAGCAGTTCTTC	CASSLAGGSYNEQFF
TRBV4-3	TRBD1	TRBJ2-3	-	TGCGCCAGCAGCCAAGATCGAGTAGGGGGACAGTACACAGATACGCAGTATTTT	CASSQDRVGGQYTDTQYF
TRBV19	-	TRBJ1-1	few	TGTGCCAGTAGTATAGATCTTGAGGGGGCTGAAGCTTTCTTT	CASSIDLEGAEAFF
TRBV4-2	-	TRBJ2-5	-	TGTGCCAGCAGCCCGGGCCCGACAGAGTACCAAGAGACCCAGTACTTC	CASSPGPTEYQETQYF
TRBV6-5	-	TRBJ1-2	-	TGTGCCAGCAGTTACCAGGGGACACTACTCTTC	CASSYQGTLLF
TRBV6-1	TRBD1	TRBJ1-2	-	TGTGCCAGCAGTTTACAGGGGTATGGCTACACCTTC	CASSLQGYGYTF
TRBV14	TRBD1	TRBJ1-1	-	TGTGCCAGCAGCCATCTATGGGGGACAGGGGCCATGAACACTGAAGCTTTCTTT	CASSHLWGTGAMNTEAFF
TRBV2	TRBD2	TRBJ2-7	-	TGTGCCAGCAGTGAACGGCGGGAGGCCTCCTACGAGCAGTACTTC	CASSERREASYEQYF
TRBV4-3	TRBD1	TRBJ1-2	few	TGCGCCAGCAGCCAACAGGGACAGGGGAACTATGGCTACACCTTC	CASSQQGQGNYGYTF